Given below is one T cell receptor beta chain in context. As yet, its antigen is unknown. Assay used: immunoSEQ multiplex PCR; TCRdb lists only in-frame clones, some missing. The sample holds about 350,000 clones, about 92% seen once. This sample was taken from a study of Ad26.COV2.S vaccination and SARS-CoV-2 variants. Study-wide findings and caveats: Those who received vaccine or placebo ended up with similar non-spike TCR breadth. Vaccinees showed greater spike-specific TCR breadth than placebo recipients.

V lost 0 bases and J 0 bases, leaving 6 bases between the germline ends. The CDR3 is 15 residues long. Germline values: CDR1 SGHAT, CDR2 FQNNGV. The clonotype comes from a human donor who had recovered from COVID-19. The chain joins TRBV11-2 to TRBJ1-3, with a tentative D call TRBD1 (5 bases). The sequenced sample was peripheral blood, obtained after recovery from COVID-19. The CDR3 DNA follows: TGTGCCAGCAGCTTAGACAGGGACTCTGGAAACACCATATATTTT. Its translation is CASSLDRDSGNTIYF.